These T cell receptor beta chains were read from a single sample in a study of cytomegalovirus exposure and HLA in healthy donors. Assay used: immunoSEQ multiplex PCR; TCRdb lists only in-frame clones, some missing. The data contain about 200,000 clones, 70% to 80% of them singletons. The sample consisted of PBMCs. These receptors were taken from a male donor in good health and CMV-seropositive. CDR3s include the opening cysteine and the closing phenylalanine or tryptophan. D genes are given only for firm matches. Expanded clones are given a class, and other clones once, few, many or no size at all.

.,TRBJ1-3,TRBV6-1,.,CASAQNSGNTIYF,TGTGCCAGCGCACAGAATTCTGGAAACACCATATATTTT
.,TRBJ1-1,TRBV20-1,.,CSARGGFGAFF,TGCAGTGCTAGAGGCGGGTTTGGAGCTTTCTTT
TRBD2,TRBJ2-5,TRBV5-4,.,CASRTSGSSETQYF,TGTGCCAGCAGAACTAGCGGGAGCTCGGAGACCCAGTACTTC
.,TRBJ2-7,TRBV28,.,CAIRQAYEQYF,TGTGCCATTCGCCAGGCATACGAGCAGTACTTC
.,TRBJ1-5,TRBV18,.,CASSPRGGEINQPQHF,TGTGCCAGCTCACCCAGGGGAGGGGAGATCAATCAGCCCCAGCATTTT
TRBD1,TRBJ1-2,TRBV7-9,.,CASSYETGGATGRNYGYTF,TGTGCCAGCAGTTACGAGACAGGGGGCGCGACGGGACGCAACTATGGCTACACCTTC
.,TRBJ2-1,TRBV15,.,CATSGGESYNEQFF,TGTGCCACCAGCGGAGGGGAGTCCTACAATGAGCAGTTCTTC
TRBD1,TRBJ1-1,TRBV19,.,CASSIDRGRTEAFF,TGTGCCAGTAGTATAGACAGGGGGCGCACTGAAGCTTTCTTT
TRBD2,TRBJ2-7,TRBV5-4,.,CASSLASGGGIYEQYF,TGTGCCAGCAGCTTGGCTAGCGGGGGTGGGATCTACGAGCAGTACTTC
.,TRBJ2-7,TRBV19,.,CASSSLGGPYEQYF,TGTGCCAGTAGTAGCCTCGGGGGTCCCTACGAGCAGTACTTC
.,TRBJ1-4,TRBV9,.,CASSVARGGGEKLFF,TGTGCCAGCAGCGTAGCCAGGGGCGGAGGCGAAAAACTGTTTTTT
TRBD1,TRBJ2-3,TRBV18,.,CASSVTGGTDTQYF,TGTGCCAGCTCAGTAACAGGGGGCACAGATACGCAGTATTTT
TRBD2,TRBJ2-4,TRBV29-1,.,CSVEVSGSAKNIQYF,TGCAGCGTAGAGGTTAGCGGGAGTGCCAAAAACATTCAGTACTTC
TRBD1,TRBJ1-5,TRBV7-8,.,CASSLPIQGAGQPQHF,TGTGCCAGCAGCCTTCCTATACAGGGGGCAGGACAGCCCCAGCATTTT
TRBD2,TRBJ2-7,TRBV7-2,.,CASSTTSGGTPYEQYF,TGTGCCAGCAGCACTACTAGCGGGGGGACTCCCTACGAGCAGTACTTC
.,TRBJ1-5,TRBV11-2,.,CASSLEPGVNQPQHF,TGTGCCAGCAGCTTAGAGCCAGGGGTCAATCAGCCCCAGCATTTT
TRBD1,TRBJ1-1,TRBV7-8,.,CASGRGQGVKTEAFF,TGTGCCAGCGGAAGAGGACAGGGGGTAAAGACTGAAGCTTTCTTT
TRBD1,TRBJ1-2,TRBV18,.,CASSPDRAYGYTF,TGTGCCAGCTCACCCGACAGGGCGTATGGCTACACCTTC
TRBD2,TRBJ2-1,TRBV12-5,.,CASGLLLAGDPYNEQFF,TGTGCTAGTGGTTTACTACTAGCGGGGGACCCATACAATGAGCAGTTCTTC
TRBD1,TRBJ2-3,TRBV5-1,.,CASSLFRDSSSTDTQYF,TGCGCCAGCAGCCTATTCCGGGACAGCTCTAGCACAGATACGCAGTATTTT
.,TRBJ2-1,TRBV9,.,CASSPRESPLFF,TGTGCCAGCAGCCCCCGAGAGTCCCCCTTGTTCTTC
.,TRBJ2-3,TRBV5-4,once,CASSLESALLRDTDTQYF,TGTGCCAGCAGCTTGGAATCGGCCCTCCTACGGGACACAGATACGCAGTATTTT
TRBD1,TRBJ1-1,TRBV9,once,CASSVDGTGLGSTEAFF,TGTGCCAGCAGCGTAGATGGGACAGGCCTCGGGAGCACTGAAGCTTTCTTT